The 17 T cell receptor beta chains below come from one sample, sequenced in a study of blood T cell repertoires in COVID-19. Profiled with immunoSEQ multiplex PCR; TCRdb holds only in-frame clones, not every one. This sample has about 130,000 clones, with over 60% found just once. Sequencing input: peripheral blood. Receptors were obtained from a woman in her 70s with acute or convalescent COVID-19.

This clone was counted only a few times. The V call is TRBV4-1, the J call TRBJ1-5, with 7 bases fitting TRBD1. Germline assignment: CDR1 MGHRA and CDR2 YSYEKL. Trimming at V came to 2 bases and at J to 11 bases, leaving 18 bases not matched to a gene. The CDR3 is 17 amino acids. The CDR3 is CASSQSAIRGPGLAQHF. Here the CDR3 DNA reads TGCGCCAGCAGCCAATCTGCGATAAGGGGGCCAGGTCTGGCCCAGCATTTT.

The CDR3: CASSPGLAGTSEQYF. As DNA, the CDR3 is TGCGCCAGCAGCCCCGGACTAGCGGGAACCTCCGAGCAGTACTTC. The chain carries TRBV5-1 and TRBJ2-7; 12 bases map to TRBD2. The CDR3 spans 15 residues. Germline V gene data show CDR1 as SGHRS and CDR2 as YFSETQ. J lost 6 bases, V lost 4 bases, and 8 bases had no gene match.

There are a few counts of this clone. V is TRBV5-5 and J is TRBJ2-7, with TRBD1 as a possible D gene (5 bases). Germline loops: CDR1 SGHKS, CDR2 YYEKEE (reference sequence). The V end was cut by 0 bases, the J end by 7 bases, with 14 bases between. This CDR3 region has 14 residues. CDR3 region: CASSLDDSLREQYF. For the CDR3, the DNA is TGTGCCAGCAGCTTGGATGACAGTCTAAGGGAGCAGTACTTC.

On this clone: This sample includes further DNA sequences coding for the same CDR3. This chain connects TRBV9 to TRBJ2-1; 9 bases match TRBD2. CDR3 length equals 15 residues. The germline gives CDR1 SGDLS, CDR2 YYNGEE. Trimming cost V 1 base and J 4 bases; bases outside gene matches: 3. Here the CDR3 reads CASSVSGGIYNEQFF. The CDR3 nucleotides are TGTGCCAGCAGCGTAAGCGGGGGGATTTACAATGAGCAGTTCTTC.

This clone was detected many times. This sequence joins TRBV10-1 and TRBJ1-1, with TRBD1 identical over 7 bases. V dropped 5 bases and J dropped 3; count of bases not matched to a gene: 6. Germline assignment: CDR1 WNHNN and CDR2 SYGVQD (reference sequence). The CDR3 spans 14 residues. As DNA, the CDR3 is TGCGCCAGCAGTAAAAACACAGGGGACACTGAAGCTTTCTTT. It is translated as CASSKNTGDTEAFF.

V and J are TRBV21-1 and TRBJ2-3; the table's D gene call, TRBD1, was not cross checked with the DNA. TRBV21-1 is reported as a pseudogene. The CDR3 is 16 amino acids. The CDR3 DNA is TGTGCCAGCAGCAAACCTGACAGGCCAGGGACAGATACGCAGTATTTT. This gives the protein CASSKPDRPGTDTQYF.

The gene calls are TRBV10-1 and TRBJ1-2, with D maybe TRBD1 (6 bases). CDR3 length: 13 amino acids. Germline loops: CDR1 WNHNN, CDR2 SYGVQD (reference sequence). V was trimmed by 4 bases and J by 6 bases, leaving 12 bases between them. CDR3 coding DNA: TGCGCCAGCAGTGGGGGGAGACAGGATGGCTACACCTTC. This translates into CASSGGRQDGYTF.

The chain uses TRBV5-1 and TRBJ1-1; tentative D call: TRBD1 (6 bases). The CDR3 covers 14 residues. Germline lookup yields CDR1 SGHRS and CDR2 YFSETQ. Trimming stripped 0 bases from V and 4 bases from J, with 10 bases between. CDR3 region: CASSLDRVATEAFF. The CDR3 nucleotides read TGCGCCAGCAGCTTGGACAGGGTCGCCACTGAAGCTTTCTTT.

V and J are TRBV19 and TRBJ2-7; D is ambiguous. V was pared by 6 bases and J by 7 bases, with 10 bases between. The CDR3 is 11 amino acids. CDR1 and CDR2 from the germline V gene are LNHDA and SQIVND (reference sequence). The DNA of the CDR3 is TGTGCCAGTAGATTTAACAAAGAGCAGTACTTC. It codes for CASRFNKEQYF.

This chain joins TRBV21-1 and TRBJ2-1; the table gives TRBD1 as D, unverified against the DNA. TRBV21-1 is termed a pseudogene. There are 18 residues in the CDR3. The CDR3 region has the DNA TGTGCCAGCAGCAAGAGGGCACAGGGACAGCACTCCTACAATGAGCAGTTCTTC. It codes for CASSKRAQGQHSYNEQFF.

This clone showed up just a few times. The rearrangement links TRBV6-5 to TRBJ1-2; 9 bases fit TRBD1. Germline CDR1 reads MNHEY; CDR2 reads SVGAGI. With V trimmed by 6 bases and J by 0 bases, 5 bases remained unmatched. The length of the CDR3 is 15 residues. The CDR3 reads CASRRQGGANYGYTF. DNA for the CDR3: TGTGCCAGCAGAAGACAGGGGGGGGCTAACTATGGCTACACCTTC.

The chain carries TRBV6-5 and TRBJ2-1; tentative D call: TRBD2 (6 bases). Germline CDR1 MNHEY, CDR2 SVGAGI. V lost 7 bases and J 4 bases, leaving 17 bases between the germline ends. The CDR3 has 15 amino acids. CDR3 sequence reads: CASTLSGGVYNEQFF. CDR3 in DNA: TGTGCCAGCACCTTAAGCGGAGGGGTTTACAATGAGCAGTTCTTC.

The rearrangement uses TRBV6-1 and TRBJ1-1; D gene ambiguous. V lost 2 bases and J lost 1, with 5 bases in between. The CDR3 sequence is 13 residues long. Germline values: CDR1 MNHNS, CDR2 SASEGT. CDR3 in amino acids: CASSESWNTEAFF. Here the CDR3 DNA reads TGTGCCAGCAGTGAATCCTGGAACACTGAAGCTTTCTTT.

This clone was found a few times. V is TRBV11-2 and J is TRBJ2-1; a weak D match, TRBD1 (6 bases). V lost 1 base, J lost 4 bases, and 8 bases lay in between. The length of the CDR3 is 14 residues. Per germline, CDR1 SGHAT and CDR2 FQNNGV. CDR3 loop: CASSLGTGYNEQFF. The CDR3 nucleotides are TGTGCCAGCAGCTTAGGCACAGGGTACAATGAGCAGTTCTTC. The variable domain in full, completed from reference TRBV11-2 and TRBJ2-1, reads EAGVAQSPRYKIIEKRQSVAFWCNPISGHATLYWYQQILGQGPKLLIQFQNNGVVDDSQLPKDRFSAERLKGVDSTLKIQPAKLEDSAVYLCASSLGTGYNEQFFGPGTRLTVL.

The chain couples TRBV7-9 to TRBJ2-1; 9 bases match TRBD2. CDR3 size: 18 residues. The J segment lost 0 bases and the V segment lost 2 bases, leaving 8 bases of the junction unmatched. The V gene's germline CDR1 is SEHNR and CDR2 FQNEAQ (reference sequence). The CDR3 sequence: CASSLNAGGRFSYNEQFF. In DNA form, the CDR3 reads TGTGCCAGCAGCTTAAACGCGGGGGGGCGTTTCTCCTACAATGAGCAGTTCTTC.

The chain couples TRBV5-1 to TRBJ2-7, with unresolved D. Germline lookup yields CDR1 SGHRS and CDR2 YFSETQ. Trimming removed 4 bases from V and 0 bases from J, with 11 bases in between. The CDR3 extends over 14 amino acids. The CDR3 loop reads CASSTDSNSYEQYF. CDR3 DNA: TGCGCCAGCAGCACCGACTCAAACTCCTACGAGCAGTACTTC.

The genes are TRBV2 and TRBJ1-2; no clear D gene. V gave up 2 bases and J gave up 0 bases, with 10 bases separating them. The CDR3 totals 15 residues. Germline CDR1 is SNHLY and CDR2 is FYNNEI. This CDR3 is CASSESQRTNYGYTF. Written as DNA, the CDR3 is TGTGCCAGCAGTGAATCACAGCGGACTAACTATGGCTACACCTTC.